The clone carrying this TCR beta chain came up many times. The germline CDR1 and CDR2 sequences are MDHEN and SYDVKM. The CDR3 has 14 amino acids. Trimming took 2 bases from V and 3 from J; bases not matched to a gene: 1. MiXCR was run by TCRdb on the RT-PCR reads, yielding one entry per CDR3 protein. The sample lists about 570,000 distinct CDR3 sequences, approximately 10% occurring once. This sample is drawn from a study of response to subunit inactivated influenza vaccine. Separately, the same data were catalogued under a study of T cells expressing NK-cell markers. As reported in that work: Making the TCR beta cDNA relied on 5'RACE template switching with UMIs. For over 5 donors, the dominant NKG2C+ clonotypes made up 1.0-7.0% of their CD8+ T cells. The CD3+CD56-NKG2C+ fraction was also led by these clonotypes in a few donors. The HCMV specificity of the expanded NKG2C+ T cell clones stayed unresolved.

The sequencing used PBMCs from blood, collected on the day of vaccination. The chain links TRBV28 to TRBJ1-5; TRBD1 matches at 7 bases. The receptor was isolated from a middle-aged man who received an inactivated influenza vaccine. DNA of the CDR3: TGTGCCAGCAGTTTAGAGGGGGCCAATCAGCCCCAGCATTTT. This gives the protein CASSLEGANQPQHF.